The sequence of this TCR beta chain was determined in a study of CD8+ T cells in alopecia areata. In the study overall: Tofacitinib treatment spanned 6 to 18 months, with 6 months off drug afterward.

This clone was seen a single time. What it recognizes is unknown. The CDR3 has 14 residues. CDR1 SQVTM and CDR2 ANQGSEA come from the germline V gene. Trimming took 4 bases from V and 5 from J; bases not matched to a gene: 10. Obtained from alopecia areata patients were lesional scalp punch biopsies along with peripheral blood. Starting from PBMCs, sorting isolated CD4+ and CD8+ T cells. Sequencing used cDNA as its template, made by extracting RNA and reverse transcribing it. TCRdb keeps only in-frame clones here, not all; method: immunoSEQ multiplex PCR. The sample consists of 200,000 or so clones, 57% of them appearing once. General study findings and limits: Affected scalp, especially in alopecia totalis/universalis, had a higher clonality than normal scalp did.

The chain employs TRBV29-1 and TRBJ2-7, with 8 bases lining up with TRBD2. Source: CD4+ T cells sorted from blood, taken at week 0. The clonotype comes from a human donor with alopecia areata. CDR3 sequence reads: CSVVVSGSIHEQYF. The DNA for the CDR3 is TGCAGCGTTGTCGTCAGCGGGAGTATCCACGAGCAGTACTTC.